Each of the 17 T cell receptor beta chains below was sequenced from the same sample in a study of cytomegalovirus exposure and HLA in healthy donors. Use of 60 Vbeta and 13 Jbeta primers characterized the PCR. The data were produced by immunoSEQ multiplex PCR, yet TCRdb's version contains in-frame clones alone and is incomplete. The sample lists about 200,000 clones, over 75% occurring once. Sequenced input: PBMCs. The receptors come from a woman in her 30s in good health and CMV-seronegative.

The chain employs TRBV15 and TRBJ1-5; D is uncertain. CDR1 is LNHNV and CDR2 is YYDKDF in the germline V gene (reference sequence). Trimming pared 7 bases from V and 7 bases from J, leaving 14 bases between. CDR3 length: 13 amino acids. CDR3 residues: CATNREPLQPQHF. The CDR3 bases are TGTGCCACCAACCGGGAGCCCTTGCAGCCCCAGCATTTT.

This chain joins TRBV7-9 and TRBJ2-1; perhaps TRBD2 as D (6 bases). The CDR3 consists of 17 residues. Trimming stripped 0 bases from V and 9 bases from J, with 21 bases between. Per the germline V gene, CDR1 is SEHNR and CDR2 is FQNEAQ (reference sequence). CDR3 sequence (DNA): TGTGCCAGCAGCTTAGCGCTGAGATTAGTTGATAGCGGTGAGCAGTTCTTC. It yields the protein CASSLALRLVDSGEQFF.

V usage is TRBV21-1 and J usage is TRBJ1-1; TRBD1, the table's D call, lacks a check against the DNA. TRBV21-1 is reported as a pseudogene. CDR3 length: 14 residues. CDR3: CASIPTGSRAEAFF. DNA of the CDR3: TGTGCCAGCATTCCGACAGGGTCCAGGGCTGAAGCTTTCTTT.

J is TRBJ2-1 and V is TRBV28; D not certain. The germline V and J ends were trimmed by 6 bases and 9 bases, with 15 bases remaining between them. Germline CDR1 MDHEN, CDR2 SYDVKM. The CDR3 extends over 13 amino acids. The CDR3 coding sequence is TGTGCCAGCAGACTCCCGAATGGGCTTGAGCAGTTCTTC. The encoded protein is CASRLPNGLEQFF.

This clone came up a few times. J is TRBJ1-1 and V is TRBV27; a weak D match, TRBD1 (5 bases). The CDR3 totals 12 residues. V was trimmed by 0 bases and J by 9 bases, leaving 8 bases between them. Per germline, CDR1 MNHEY and CDR2 SMNVEV (reference sequence). This chain's CDR3 is CASSLSSGKAFF. DNA of the CDR3: TGTGCCAGCAGTTTATCGTCAGGGAAAGCTTTCTTT.

V is TRBV13 and J is TRBJ2-1, with D unresolved. The germline CDR1 and CDR2 sequences are PRHDT and FYEKMQ (reference sequence). Trimming cost V 0 bases and J 5 bases, with 11 bases left between them. The CDR3 extends over 15 amino acids. The DNA for the CDR3 is TGTGCCAGCAGCTTAGGGACGATAACTAACAATGAGCAGTTCTTC. The encoded protein is CASSLGTITNNEQFF.

The chain carries TRBV7-2 and TRBJ2-7; 7 bases are shared with TRBD1. CDR1 is SGHTA, CDR2 FQGNSA, per germline. The CDR3 spans 18 residues. The trim removed 5 bases at V and 3 bases at J, leaving 19 bases unmatched. Here the CDR3 DNA reads TGTGCCAGCAGCCCAACCGGGGACAGCTTTTCCCACATCTACGAGCAGTACTTC. Amino acid sequence: CASSPTGDSFSHIYEQYF.

The chain combines TRBV13 with TRBJ2-1, with TRBD2 identical over 8 bases. Trimming at V came to 2 bases and at J to 7 bases, leaving 13 bases not matched to a gene. The germline CDR1 and CDR2 sequences are PRHDT and FYEKMQ (reference sequence). This CDR3 is built from 17 residues. The CDR3 coding sequence is TGTGCCAGCAGCTTACCCCGCGGTGAGCGGGGGAGAAATGAGCAGTTCTTC. Amino acids: CASSLPRGERGRNEQFF.

The chain joins TRBV30 to TRBJ2-2; D gene unclear. This CDR3 is built from 13 residues. Trimming removed 8 bases at V and 4 bases at J, with 14 bases between. Germline lookup yields CDR1 GTSNPN and CDR2 SVGIG (reference sequence). CDR3 protein: CARTRVGTGELFF. Written as DNA, the CDR3 is TGTGCCCGCACTCGGGTGGGCACCGGGGAGCTGTTTTTT.

This clone showed up just a few times. V usage is TRBV28 and J usage is TRBJ1-2; 10 nucleotides agree with TRBD1. The CDR3 extends over 13 amino acids. Unmatched junction bases numbered 7, after V lost 8 bases and J lost 7 bases. Germline-derived CDR1 and CDR2 are MDHEN and SYDVKM. The CDR3 sequence: CASLGQGEIGYTF. The CDR3 nucleotides read TGTGCCAGCTTAGGACAGGGGGAAATTGGCTACACCTTC.

The chain is built from TRBV5-1 and TRBJ1-1; no clear D gene. CDR1 is SGHRS and CDR2 is YFSETQ in the germline V gene. The CDR3 is 12 amino acids. V shed 4 bases and J shed 5 bases, with 9 bases lying between them. The chain's CDR3 is CASSLVGTEAFF. Here the CDR3 DNA reads TGCGCCAGCAGCCTCGTCGGGACTGAAGCTTTCTTT.

The V call is TRBV7-9, the J call TRBJ1-5; D not resolved. The CDR3 extends over 16 amino acids. Germline assignment: CDR1 SEHNR and CDR2 FQNEAQ (reference sequence). Between the trimmed V and J ends, which lost 1 base and 0 bases, there was a span of 10 bases. CDR3 DNA sequence: TGTGCCAGCAGCTTAGGAGAGGAATATAGCAATCAGCCCCAGCATTTT. Residues: CASSLGEEYSNQPQHF.

V is TRBV7-8 and J is TRBJ2-1, with TRBD2 identical over 12 bases. Germline trimming cut 1 base from V and 5 bases from J; bases unmatched to any gene: 9. Germline V gene data show CDR1 as SGHVS and CDR2 as FQNEAQ. CDR3 length: 18 amino acids. The CDR3 here is CASSLVSLAGGGNNEQFF. CDR3 in DNA: TGTGCCAGCAGCTTAGTTTCGCTAGCGGGAGGGGGAAACAATGAGCAGTTCTTC.

CDR3 loop: CASSEAGLSPLHF. CDR3 in DNA: TGTGCCAGCAGTGAAGCGGGCCTTTCGCCCCTCCACTTT. The chain employs TRBV25-1 and TRBJ1-6; unclear D gene. CDR1 and CDR2 from the germline V gene are MGHDK and SYGVNS. V was shortened by 2 bases and J by 13 bases, with 12 bases between the two germline ends. The CDR3 extends over 13 amino acids.

The V call is TRBV6-5, the J call TRBJ1-1; D gene unclear. Trimming took off 7 bases at V and 1 base at J, with 10 bases between the two ends. Germline loops: CDR1 MNHEY, CDR2 SVGAGI. The CDR3 contains 13 residues. The CDR3 DNA sequence: TGTGCCAGCATAGCCCGAGAGAACACTGAAGCTTTCTTT. This encodes CASIARENTEAFF.

The chain recombines TRBV18 with TRBJ1-3, with 10 bases matching TRBD1. Germline V gene sequence: CDR1 KGHSH, CDR2 LQKENI. CDR3 length: 15 residues. V shed 4 bases and J 2 bases; nucleotides not matched to a gene: 2. The CDR3 sequence is CASSLGTGAGNTIYF. The DNA of the CDR3 is TGTGCCAGCTCACTTGGGACAGGGGCTGGAAACACCATATATTTT.

The chain is built from TRBV28 and TRBJ1-5; 10 nucleotides align to TRBD1. Germline V gene lookup returns CDR1 MDHEN and CDR2 SYDVKM. This CDR3 has 16 residues. The V and J ends lost 6 bases and 4 bases, in that order; junction bases with no gene match: 9. Here the CDR3 DNA reads TGTGCCAGCAGATTTATCGGACAGGGGGGGAATCAGCCCCAGCATTTT. This sequence encodes CASRFIGQGGNQPQHF.